A single sample gave rise to the 8 T cell receptor beta chains below, sequenced in a study of molecular identifiers for immune sequencing clone quantification. TCRdb reprocessed the PCR reads via MiXCR and lists one record per CDR3 protein. The sample lists around 320,000 distinct CDR3 sequences; over 20% were seen once. Source material: naive CD8+ T cells from blood, with Jurkat cell RNA spiked in. Subset in this sample: FACS-sorted CD8+CD4-CCR7+CD45RA+ naive T cells. These receptors were taken from a human donor in good health. Some libraries in this study had Jurkat cell RNA spiked in.

The CDR3 coding sequence is TGTGCCAGCAGCTTAAGGGGGCAGGGGTCCGACGAGCAGTACTTC. Protein: CASSLRGQGSDEQYF. This chain uses TRBV7-9 with TRBJ2-7, with TRBD1 matching over 7 bases. CDR3 length: 15 amino acids. The junction had 9 bases not matched to a gene; V was cut back by 2 bases and J by 5 bases. Germline assignment: CDR1 SEHNR and CDR2 FQNEAQ (reference sequence).

This clonotype has a handful of counts. The chain is built from TRBV3-1 and TRBJ2-7, with no clear D. CDR1 is LGHDT and CDR2 is YNNKEL in the germline V gene (reference sequence). The CDR3 loop spans 12 amino acids. Trimming removed 1 base at V and 6 bases at J, with 7 bases between. DNA for the CDR3: TGTGCCAGCAGCCAAGGTTTCTCCGAGCAGTACTTC. It yields the protein CASSQGFSEQYF.

This clonotype occurred many times. The rearrangement uses TRBV7-8 and TRBJ2-3; 7 positions agree with TRBD2. The CDR3 has 14 amino acids. From germline, CDR1 is SGHVS and CDR2 FQNEAQ. The ends lost 4 bases at V and 2 bases at J; junction bases unmatched: 3. As DNA, the CDR3 is TGTGCCAGCAGCTCAGCGGGGTCCACAGATACGCAGTATTTT. Protein product: CASSSAGSTDTQYF.

For this clonotype: A read error is possible here, since a much larger clone lies one base away. Because it lacks the conserved phenylalanine or tryptophan at the end, this CDR3 is likely a read error. This chain joins TRBV6-4 and TRBJ2-3, with D perhaps TRBD2 (5 bases). In germline, CDR1 is MRHNA, CDR2 SNTAGT. The CDR3 is made up of 16 amino acids. Trimming left V 5 bases short and J 0 bases short, with 15 bases between. This CDR3 reads CASSMTRGHSTDTQYL. Here the CDR3 DNA reads TGTGCCAGCAGTATGACCAGAGGGCATAGCACAGATACGCAGTATCTT.

This clonotype was observed many times. V and J are TRBV11-2 and TRBJ2-3; D may be TRBD1 or TRBD2 (6 bases each). The CDR3 is 15 amino acids. V lost 5 bases and J lost 4, with 16 bases in between. The germline gives CDR1 SGHAT, CDR2 FQNNGV. As DNA, the CDR3 is TGTGCCAGCAGCCTAACGCCAAGGGGGGCAGATACGCAGTATTTT. The encoded protein is CASSLTPRGADTQYF.

This clonotype was found a few times. The V and J genes are TRBV11-2 and TRBJ2-5; the D is unclear. The CDR3 loop spans 12 amino acids. In germline, CDR1 is SGHAT, CDR2 FQNNGV. The V gene lost 0 bases and the J gene lost 11 bases, with 10 bases spanning the gap. In nucleotides, the CDR3 is TGTGCCAGCAGCTTAGATTGGGAAAGTCAGTACTTC. This gives the protein CASSLDWESQYF.

There are many counts of this clonotype. CDR3 sequence (DNA): TGTGCCAGTAGTATAGATGACGACCCCCAAGAGACCCAGTACTTC. Protein: CASSIDDDPQETQYF. V usage is TRBV19 and J usage is TRBJ2-5; the D is unclear. This CDR3 is 15 amino acids long. Germline V gene sequence: CDR1 LNHDA, CDR2 SQIVND (reference sequence). V gave up 0 bases and J gave up 1 base, with 9 bases separating them.

This clonotype was counted ten times or more. J is TRBJ2-1 and V is TRBV6-2 or TRBV6-3; no definite D call. Trimming shortened V by 4 bases and J by 0 bases, and 7 bases separated the two germline ends. This CDR3 contains 14 residues. The V gene's germline CDR1 is MNHEY and CDR2 SVGEGT. CDR3 DNA sequence: TGTGCCAGCAGTTTTAGGTCCTCCTACAATGAGCAGTTCTTC. Its protein product is CASSFRSSYNEQFF.